This T cell receptor (beta chain) was profiled in a study of naive and memory T cell subsets. The germline CDR1 and CDR2 sequences are SGHRS and YFSETQ. This CDR3 spans 15 amino acids. The V end was cut by 0 bases, the J end by 1 base, with 10 bases between. Findings and limits, study-wide: Diversity fell and Gini index rose from naive through CM, EM, EMRA.

The beta constant-region primer was an equimolar mix of two oligonucleotides covering TRBC1 and TRBC2. TCRdb itself ran the UMI-ligation and nested PCR reads through MiXCR, one entry per CDR3 protein. The table lists 130,000 to 150,000 distinct CDR3 sequences, around 15% of them singletons. CD4+ T cell IFNgamma after overnight CMV lysate exposure gave donor CMV status. As for this clonotype: Antigen specificity is unknown.

The rearrangement joins TRBV5-1 to TRBJ1-1; the D is unclear. Sequenced: naive CD4+ T cells from blood. The clonotype was recovered from a human donor in good health. The CDR3 reads CASSLVTRSNTEAFF. The CDR3, as DNA: TGCGCCAGCAGCTTGGTAACCAGGTCGAACACTGAAGCTTTCTTT.